These 32 T cell receptor beta chains were all obtained from the same sample, sequenced in a study of shared clonotypes between healthy human individuals. The naive CD8 population came from CD45RO-negative cells selected for CCR7, without terminally differentiated effector memory CD45RA+ cells. Assay: immunoSEQ multiplex PCR; the TCRdb copy retains only in-frame clones and omits some. The table shows about 2.1 million clones, with about 92% occurring only once. Sequencing used naive CD8+ T cells from PBMCs. Receptors were obtained from a man aged 18 to 35 in good health. Some clones in this sample may be carry-over from other donors' samples.

The chain is built from TRBV7-9 and TRBJ2-1; the match to TRBD2 covers 11 bases. V trimming: 4 bases; J trimming: 5 bases; junction bases outside the gene matches: 7. Germline V lookup: CDR1 SEHNR, CDR2 FQNEAQ (reference sequence). This CDR3 region has 16 residues. The CDR3, as DNA: TGTGCCAGCAGCTCCCAGGGGACTAGCGGAGACAATGAGCAGTTCTTC. Its protein is CASSSQGTSGDNEQFF.

The chain couples TRBV7-8 to TRBJ2-5; D is ambiguous. The CDR3 contains 15 residues. Per the germline V gene, CDR1 is SGHVS and CDR2 is FQNEAQ. Between the trimmed V and J ends, which lost 3 bases and 2 bases, there was a span of 13 bases. In DNA form, the CDR3 reads TGTGCCAGCAGCTTGAGCCGGGTCTTTCAAGAGACCCAGTACTTC. Translating gives CASSLSRVFQETQYF.

In its sample, this clone was seen once. This chain joins TRBV29-1 and TRBJ2-7; 9 nucleotides align to TRBD2. The CDR3 is made up of 15 amino acids. V shed 4 bases and J 0 bases; nucleotides not matched to a gene: 7. Germline V gene lookup returns CDR1 SQVTM and CDR2 ANQGSEA. CDR3 loop: CSVVGGTSSSYEQYF. Here the CDR3 DNA reads TGCAGCGTTGTGGGGGGGACTAGCAGCTCCTACGAGCAGTACTTC.

In DNA, the CDR3 is TGTGCCAGCAGTACCGGGGCCAACTACGAGCAGTACTTC. This encodes CASSTGANYEQYF. The J gene is TRBJ2-7, the V gene TRBV13, with D perhaps being TRBD1 or TRBD2 (5 bases each). The CDR3 length is 13 residues. V lost 6 bases and J 3 bases, leaving 12 bases between the germline ends. Germline V gene data show CDR1 as PRHDT and CDR2 as FYEKMQ (reference sequence). The full variable domain, in which reference TRBV13 and TRBJ2-7 provide the parts outside the CDR3, is AAGVIQSPRHLIKEKRETATLKCYPIPRHDTVYWYQQGPGQDPQFLISFYEKMQSDKGSIPDRFSAQQFSDYHSELNMSSLELGDSALYFCASSTGANYEQYFGPGTRLTVT.

The V call is TRBV5-1, the J call TRBJ2-2; D might be TRBD1 (5 bases). In germline, CDR1 is SGHRS, CDR2 YFSETQ. The germline V and J ends were trimmed by 0 bases and 2 bases, with 8 bases remaining between them. CDR3 length: 15 amino acids. This CDR3 is CASSLVRANTGELFF. As DNA, the CDR3 is TGCGCCAGCAGCTTGGTCAGGGCTAACACCGGGGAGCTGTTTTTT.

CDR3 sequence reads: CASSDRQGAGEQYF. CDR3 coding DNA: TGTGCCAGCAGTGACCGGCAGGGGGCGGGGGAGCAGTACTTC. The V call is TRBV2, the J call TRBJ2-7; 8 bases align to TRBD1. CDR1 is SNHLY, CDR2 FYNNEI, per germline. The trim removed 3 bases at V and 7 bases at J, leaving 8 bases unmatched. There are 14 residues in the CDR3.

The chain has TRBV5-4 and TRBJ2-7; D unresolved. The V gene's germline CDR1 is SGHNT and CDR2 YYREEE (reference sequence). Trimming stripped 0 bases from V and 4 bases from J, with 11 bases between. The CDR3 sequence is 14 residues long. CDR3 protein: CASSLGVLNYEQYF. The CDR3 nucleotides are TGTGCCAGCAGCTTGGGAGTTCTCAATTACGAGCAGTACTTC. Filled out from reference TRBV5-4 and TRBJ2-7, the complete variable domain reads ETGVTQSPTHLIKTRGQQVTLRCSSQSGHNTVSWYQQALGQGPQFIFQYYREEENGRGNFPPRFSGLQFPNYSSELNVNALELDDSALYLCASSLGVLNYEQYFGPGTRLTVT.

The rearrangement links TRBV19 to TRBJ1-1; D remains unclear. Germline V gives CDR1 LNHDA, CDR2 SQIVND (reference sequence). V lost 5 bases, J lost 5 bases, and 15 bases lay in between. The CDR3 is made up of 14 amino acids. The CDR3 reads CASSPEIGWTEAFF. In nucleotides, the CDR3 is TGTGCCAGTAGTCCGGAGATTGGGTGGACTGAAGCTTTCTTT.

The chain uses TRBV20-1 and TRBJ1-1; 7 bases fit TRBD1. V shed 7 bases and J 9 bases; nucleotides not matched to a gene: 8. The germline CDR1 and CDR2 sequences are DFQATT and SNEGSKA (reference sequence). The CDR3 loop spans 11 amino acids. This chain's CDR3 is CSVTTGAKAFF. CDR3 sequence (DNA): TGCAGTGTCACTACAGGGGCTAAAGCTTTCTTT.

This clone was found once. CDR3 bases: TGTGCCAGCAGTGAAGCGTCAGCAGTAGGGTTGTACGAGCAGTACTTC. As protein: CASSEASAVGLYEQYF. The chain joins TRBV6-1 to TRBJ2-7; D is unresolved. Trimming removed 0 bases at V and 4 bases at J, with 16 bases between. The germline V gene encodes CDR1 MNHNS and CDR2 SASEGT. This CDR3 is 16 amino acids long.

V gene TRBV12-5 combines with J gene TRBJ1-2; no firm D call. Trimming shortened V by 4 bases and J by 1 base, and 16 bases separated the two germline ends. Looked up from germline, CDR1 is LGHNT and CDR2 is FRNRAP. This CDR3 is built from 16 residues. CDR3 coding DNA: TGTGCTAGTGGTTCCGGAGGTGAGCCTTTTAACTATGGCTACACCTTC. Translated: CASGSGGEPFNYGYTF.

The chain uses TRBV4-2 and TRBJ1-1; tentatively, D is TRBD1 (5 bases). The ends were cut back, 1 base at V and 7 bases at J, with 13 bases in the middle. The CDR3 loop spans 14 amino acids. Germline-derived CDR1 and CDR2 are LGHNA and YNFKEQ. The CDR3: CASSQGDGLFEAFF. The CDR3 coding sequence is TGTGCCAGCAGCCAAGGGGACGGACTTTTTGAAGCTTTCTTT.

The V and J genes are TRBV7-9 and TRBJ2-4; 7 bases are shared with TRBD1. V was pared by 5 bases and J by 5 bases, with 6 bases of the junction left unmatched. The germline V gene encodes CDR1 SEHNR and CDR2 FQNEAQ (reference sequence). This CDR3 spans 14 amino acids. CDR3 bases: TGTGCCAGCAGCCTACAGGGGTCCCAAAACATTCAGTACTTC. Amino acids: CASSLQGSQNIQYF.

Points on this clone: This sample also contains other DNA sequences that code for the same CDR3. The rearrangement uses TRBV28 and TRBJ2-7; D may correspond to TRBD1 or TRBD2 (5 bases each). CDR3 length: 14 amino acids. V dropped 5 bases and J dropped 2 bases, with 13 bases sitting between them. Per germline, CDR1 MDHEN and CDR2 SYDVKM. The chain's CDR3 is CASSPLGETYEQYF. CDR3 coding DNA: TGTGCCAGCAGTCCTCTGGGGGAAACCTACGAGCAGTACTTC.

This sequence joins TRBV7-3 and TRBJ2-2; TRBD2 is a possible D gene (5 bases). Germline V gene sequence: CDR1 SGHTA, CDR2 FQGTGA. The CDR3 runs 17 residues. V dropped 5 bases and J dropped 1 base, with 17 bases sitting between them. This CDR3 reads CASSPRPARGNTGELFF. The DNA for the CDR3 is TGTGCCAGCAGCCCGCGCCCCGCACGGGGGAACACCGGGGAGCTGTTTTTT.

This chain links TRBV2 with TRBJ1-1, with D possibly TRBD1 on 6 matching bases. Deletions cut 8 bases from V and 11 bases from J, with 27 bases between. Germline CDR1 SNHLY, CDR2 FYNNEI. CDR3 length: 15 amino acids. In nucleotides, the CDR3 is TGTGCCAGCCCTAAACAGGGCACAGTCAAGGAGAGGGCTTTCTTT. Its translation: CASPKQGTVKERAFF.

This rearrangement joins TRBV11-2 to TRBJ1-1; D not certain. CDR3 length: 14 residues. Per germline, CDR1 SGHAT and CDR2 FQNNGV. The germline V and J ends were trimmed by 2 bases and 4 bases, with 11 bases remaining between them. The DNA for the CDR3 is TGTGCCAGCAGCTTATTTGGGGAGTCCACTGAAGCTTTCTTT. Encoded protein: CASSLFGESTEAFF.

This rearrangement joins TRBV13 to TRBJ2-1, with 8 bases matching TRBD2. The CDR3 contains 17 residues. The germline gives CDR1 PRHDT, CDR2 FYEKMQ (reference sequence). Trimming cost V 2 bases and J 7 bases; bases outside gene matches: 13. The CDR3 loop is CASSLLLAGGFGNEQFF. As DNA, the CDR3 is TGTGCCAGCAGCTTACTTCTCGCGGGAGGTTTCGGGAATGAGCAGTTCTTC.

V gene TRBV4-1 combines with J gene TRBJ2-7; 11 bases are shared with TRBD2. Germline lookup yields CDR1 MGHRA and CDR2 YSYEKL. V gave up 0 bases and J gave up 3 bases; unmatched junction bases: 4. The CDR3 has 16 residues. CDR3 in DNA: TGCGCCAGCAGCCAAGAGGGACTAGCGGAAAGCTACGAGCAGTACTTC. This sequence encodes CASSQEGLAESYEQYF.

The chain carries TRBV7-9 and TRBJ1-2, with D perhaps TRBD1 (5 bases). This CDR3 comprises 14 residues. CDR1 and CDR2 from the germline V gene are SEHNR and FQNEAQ (reference sequence). Trimming stripped 4 bases from V and 8 bases from J, with 17 bases between. The CDR3 reads CASSWDGTTMGYTF. For the CDR3, the DNA is TGTGCCAGCAGCTGGGATGGGACGACGATGGGCTACACCTTC.

This chain joins TRBV27 and TRBJ2-3, with D perhaps TRBD1 or TRBD2 (6 bases each). Germline assignment: CDR1 MNHEY and CDR2 SMNVEV (reference sequence). The germline V and J ends were trimmed by 1 base and 4 bases, with 15 bases remaining between them. This CDR3 is 16 amino acids long. CDR3: CASSLLNTGGPDTQYF. CDR3 in DNA: TGTGCCAGCAGTTTATTGAACACCGGGGGCCCAGATACGCAGTATTTT.

This clone was detected once. V and J are TRBV28 and TRBJ2-7; D gene unclear. CDR1 is MDHEN and CDR2 is SYDVKM in the germline V gene. The V end was cut by 2 bases, the J end by 0 bases, with 11 bases between. This CDR3 region has 15 residues. The CDR3 sequence is CASSLLEDASYEQYF. The CDR3 coding sequence is TGTGCCAGCAGTTTACTTGAGGACGCCTCCTACGAGCAGTACTTC.

This clone was detected only once. The rearrangement joins TRBV7-9 to TRBJ1-5; D is unresolved. The CDR3 runs 14 residues. CDR1 and CDR2 (germline): SEHNR, FQNEAQ (reference sequence). V was clipped by 1 base and J by 1 base, with 5 bases between them. The CDR3 DNA is TGTGCCAGCAGCTTAGGGCAGAGCAATCAGCCCCAGCATTTT. Its translation is CASSLGQSNQPQHF.

The chain carries TRBV4-3 and TRBJ2-1; TRBD2 matches at 7 bases. V lost 4 bases, J lost 1 base, and 4 bases stayed unmatched. The germline V gene encodes CDR1 LGHNA and CDR2 YSLEER. There are 15 residues in the CDR3. The CDR3 region is CASSRSGKSYNEQFF. For the CDR3, the DNA is TGCGCCAGCAGCCGAAGCGGGAAATCCTACAATGAGCAGTTCTTC.

This chain uses TRBV6-5 with TRBJ2-2; the match to TRBD2 covers 7 bases. CDR1 is MNHEY and CDR2 is SVGAGI in the germline V gene. V was pared by 5 bases and J by 6 bases, with 6 bases of the junction left unmatched. This CDR3 region has 14 residues. The CDR3 reads CASSPLSGAGELFF. The CDR3 coding sequence is TGTGCCAGCAGTCCTTTAAGCGGGGCCGGGGAGCTGTTTTTT.

A single count supports this clone. This rearrangement joins TRBV29-1 to TRBJ2-1, with 9 bases aligning to TRBD2. V shed 6 bases, J shed 14 bases, and the junction held 5 bases outside the gene matches. The germline V gene encodes CDR1 SQVTM and CDR2 ANQGSEA. This CDR3 spans 10 amino acids. CDR3 protein: CSVYQREEFF. DNA of the CDR3: TGCAGCGTCTATCAGCGGGAGGAGTTCTTC.

The chain joins TRBV4-3 to TRBJ1-2, with D possibly TRBD1 on 5 matching bases. The V and J ends lost 0 bases and 8 bases respectively, with 10 bases between them. CDR3 size: 13 residues. CDR1 LGHNA and CDR2 YSLEER come from the germline V gene. The CDR3 nucleotides read TGCGCCAGCAGCCAAGATTGGGCAGGGGGCTACACCTTC. This translates into CASSQDWAGGYTF.

V gene TRBV14 combines with J gene TRBJ1-2; no clear D gene. Germline V lookup: CDR1 SGHDN, CDR2 FVKESK. There are 16 residues in the CDR3. Trimming left V 5 bases short and J 0 bases short, with 16 bases between. In DNA, the CDR3 is TGTGCCAGCAGCGTCGGCTTCGGGAAAGCTAACTATGGCTACACCTTC. Residues: CASSVGFGKANYGYTF.

The chain links TRBV28 to TRBJ2-7; 11 bases agree with TRBD2. Losses at the gene ends were 4 bases for V and 4 bases for J; bases not matched to a gene: 9. CDR1 MDHEN and CDR2 SYDVKM come from the germline V gene. CDR3 length equals 16 residues. The CDR3 sequence: CASSSWGGLAVYEQYF. The CDR3 DNA follows: TGTGCCAGCAGTTCTTGGGGGGGACTAGCGGTTTACGAGCAGTACTTC.

The CDR3 sequence: CASSIDGVAGVGYEQYF. The CDR3 DNA sequence: TGTGCCAGTAGTATCGACGGGGTAGCGGGAGTCGGCTACGAGCAGTACTTC. This chain links TRBV19 with TRBJ2-7, with 9 bases that match TRBD2. The length of the CDR3 is 17 residues. V lost 3 bases, J lost 3 bases, and 12 bases stayed unmatched. The germline V gene encodes CDR1 LNHDA and CDR2 SQIVND (reference sequence).

The genes are TRBV5-1 and TRBJ2-7; D might be TRBD1 or TRBD2, each matching 5 bases. The CDR3 totals 15 residues. CDR1 is SGHRS, CDR2 YFSETQ, per germline. Trimming left V 0 bases short and J 3 bases short, with 13 bases between. The CDR3 nucleotides are TGCGCCAGCAGCTTGGTAGAGGGACCTCTCTACGAGCAGTACTTC. This codes for CASSLVEGPLYEQYF. Drawing the rest from reference TRBV5-1 and TRBJ2-7, the complete variable domain is KAGVTQTPRYLIKTRGQQVTLSCSPISGHRSVSWYQQTPGQGLQFLFEYFSETQRNKGNFPGRFSGRQFSNSRSEMNVSTLELGDSALYLCASSLVEGPLYEQYFGPGTRLTVT.

This clone was seen just once. The rearrangement uses TRBV6-6 and TRBJ1-3; D not resolved. CDR1 MNHNY and CDR2 SVGAGI come from the germline V gene (reference sequence). Trimming shortened V by 2 bases and J by 0 bases, and 8 bases separated the two germline ends. This CDR3 is 15 amino acids long. CDR3 DNA sequence: TGTGCCAGCAGTTACGTGCTTAGCTCTGGAAACACCATATATTTT. The encoded protein is CASSYVLSSGNTIYF.